A single sample gave rise to the 10 T cell receptor beta chains below, sequenced in a study of T cell repertoires in cytomegalovirus infection. TCRdb reprocessed the reads via MiXCR and lists one record per CDR3 protein. The profile shows more than 500,000 distinct CDR3 sequences, 15% to 20% of them singletons. The sample comprised CD8+ T cells from PBMCs. These receptor sequences come from a human donor in good health (CMV status not recorded). Some clones in this sample may be carry-over from other donors' samples.

About this clonotype: At one boundary the junction diverges from the germline segment, which might be a read error. The chain has TRBV7-9 and TRBJ2-3; a possible D gene is TRBD1 (6 bases). Germline V gives CDR1 SEHNR, CDR2 FQNEAQ (reference sequence). The CDR3 loop spans 17 amino acids. The CDR3 spells CACSSRRYRVVTDTQYF. CDR3 DNA: TGTGCCTGCAGCTCCCGCCGGTACAGGGTTGTCACAGATACGCAGTATTTT.

The table lists this clonotype with many counts. The gene calls are TRBV5-5 and TRBJ1-5; no definite D call. The V gene lost 0 bases and the J gene lost 0 bases, with 10 bases spanning the gap. CDR3 length equals 16 residues. Germline values: CDR1 SGHKS, CDR2 YYEKEE (reference sequence). This chain's CDR3 is CASSLEGLYSNQPQHF. The CDR3 DNA reads TGTGCCAGCAGCTTGGAAGGTCTGTATAGCAATCAGCCCCAGCATTTT. Together with reference TRBV5-5 and TRBJ1-5, the CDR3 gives the full variable domain: DAGVTQSPTHLIKTRGQQVTLRCSPISGHKSVSWYQQVLGQGPQFIFQYYEKEERGRGNFPDRFSARQFPNYSSELNVNALLLGDSALYLCASSLEGLYSNQPQHFGDGTRLSIL.

The V call is TRBV14, the J call TRBJ1-2, with D tentatively TRBD1 (6 bases). The V gene's germline CDR1 is SGHDN and CDR2 FVKESK. The CDR3 spans 12 residues. Trimming removed 4 bases at V and 8 bases at J, with 11 bases between. In DNA, the CDR3 is TGTGCCAGCAGCCTCACAGGGCACGGCTACACCTTC. Translating it yields CASSLTGHGYTF.

There are a few counts of this clonotype. The J gene is TRBJ2-7, the V gene TRBV5-1, with D perhaps TRBD2 (7 bases). The CDR3 runs to 13 residues. V gave up 5 bases and J gave up 5 bases, with 14 bases separating them. The V gene's germline CDR1 is SGHRS and CDR2 YFSETQ. The CDR3 region is CASRRGAIDEQYF. The CDR3 coding sequence is TGCGCCAGCAGACGGGGGGCGATCGACGAGCAGTACTTC. Drawing the rest from reference TRBV5-1 and TRBJ2-7, the complete variable domain is KAGVTQTPRYLIKTRGQQVTLSCSPISGHRSVSWYQQTPGQGLQFLFEYFSETQRNKGNFPGRFSGRQFSNSRSEMNVSTLELGDSALYLCASRRGAIDEQYFGPGTRLTVT.

Worth noting for this clonotype: This clone may be a read error of a much larger clone one base away. The chain has TRBV7-3 and TRBJ1-1; no clear D. Per the germline V gene, CDR1 is SGHTA and CDR2 is FQGTGA. CDR3 length: 14 residues. CDR3 in amino acids: CASSLLAGRAEALF. The CDR3 DNA is TGTGCCAGCAGCTTATTGGCGGGTCGGGCTGAAGCTTTATTT.

Ten or more counts support this clonotype. The chain is built from TRBV12-3 or TRBV12-4 and TRBJ2-1, with 8 bases matching TRBD1. CDR3 length: 14 residues. The V and J ends lost 6 bases and 0 bases, in that order; junction bases with no gene match: 1. The CDR3 coding sequence is TGTGCCAGCAGAGACAGGGGCTCCTACAATGAGCAGTTCTTC. It specifies CASRDRGSYNEQFF.

The chain is built from TRBV7-8 and TRBJ1-1; 8 nucleotides line up with TRBD1. The CDR3 runs to 15 residues. J was trimmed by 4 bases and V by 5 bases; bases with no gene match: 9. Germline CDR1 SGHVS, CDR2 FQNEAQ. CDR3 residues: CASSPRTGLGTEAFF. CDR3 in DNA: TGTGCCAGCAGCCCACGGACAGGGTTAGGCACTGAAGCTTTCTTT.

The genes are TRBV7-3 and TRBJ2-1; tentatively, D is TRBD1 or TRBD2 (5 bases each). The CDR3 totals 14 residues. V lost 3 bases, J lost 5 bases, and 11 bases lay in between. Germline V gene data show CDR1 as SGHTA and CDR2 as FQGTGA. The CDR3 DNA follows: TGTGCCAGCAGCTTTTCGGGGCCTGACAATGAGCAGTTCTTC. This codes for CASSFSGPDNEQFF.

This clonotype appeared many times. The rearrangement joins TRBV6-1 to TRBJ1-2; D call uncertain. The CDR3 consists of 15 residues. Between the trimmed V and J ends, which lost 4 bases and 1 base, there was a span of 13 bases. Germline V CDR1 and CDR2: MNHNS, SASEGT. The DNA for the CDR3 is TGTGCCAGCAGTGTAGTGGAGACCGATAACTATGGCTACACCTTC. Translation gives CASSVVETDNYGYTF.

CDR3 amino acids: CATGTANTGELFF. As DNA, the CDR3 is TGTGCCACCGGGACCGCGAACACCGGGGAGCTGTTTTTT. The V gene is TRBV2, the J gene TRBJ2-2; D might be TRBD1 or TRBD2, each matching 5 bases. Looked up from germline, CDR1 is SNHLY and CDR2 is FYNNEI. V shed 10 bases and J shed 0 bases, with 9 bases lying between them. This CDR3 has 13 amino acids.